This T cell receptor (beta chain) was retrieved from a study of human T cells and chemical hapten exposure. Study details: Patients, a majority of them female, were diagnosed with alopecia areata, totalis or universalis.

Many counts were recorded for this clonotype. Its specificity is not known. The CDR3 is 13 amino acids. V dropped 8 bases and J dropped 0 bases, with 7 bases sitting between them. Germline CDR1 reads MDHEN; CDR2 reads SYDVKM. Study conclusions and caveats: Positive correlation was observed between PT1 expanded TCR counts and patch test score.

This sample's time point: pre-sensitization, week 0. Treatment reported: therapeutic diphenylcyclopropenone sensitization with weekly scalp DPC. The template was total RNA from unfractionated whole blood. TCRdb re-derived calls from the RACE reads in MiXCR, one entry per CDR3 protein. The sample lists fewer than 150,000 distinct CDR3 sequences, approximately 12% occurring once. The rearrangement uses TRBV28 and TRBJ2-2; D is ambiguous. The sequence was collected from a woman under 30 with alopecia areata. Some clones in this sample may be carry-over from other donors' samples. The sequenced sample was whole blood, obtained in connection with sensitization to the hapten diphenylcyclopropenone (DPC). In DNA, the CDR3 is TGTGCCAGCCGCACCCCGAACACCGGGGAGCTGTTTTTT. As protein: CASRTPNTGELFF.